The 23 T cell receptor beta chains listed next were all sequenced from one sample in a study of blood T cell repertoires in COVID-19. Sequenced by immunoSEQ multiplex PCR; TCRdb stores in-frame clones only, minus some. The sample holds roughly 200,000 clones, about 91% seen once. Specimen: PBMCs or T cells enriched from blood (not recorded which). The receptors come from a middle-aged woman with acute COVID-19.

The rearrangement joins TRBV2 to TRBJ2-3; 8 positions match TRBD1. This CDR3 spans 15 amino acids. Germline-derived CDR1 and CDR2 are SNHLY and FYNNEI. V dropped 4 bases and J dropped 2; count of bases not matched to a gene: 5. CDR3 nucleotide sequence: TGTGCCAGCAGTGCAGGGGGCGTTGACACAGATACGCAGTATTTT. Translating gives CASSAGGVDTDTQYF.

This chain connects TRBV12-3 or TRBV12-4 to TRBJ1-1; D is ambiguous. The length of the CDR3 is 13 residues. V was trimmed by 6 bases and J by 7 bases, leaving 15 bases between them. The CDR3 nucleotides read TGTGCCAGCAGCCTCTTCCGGGTGGGTGAAGCTTTCTTT. It translates to CASSLFRVGEAFF.

For this clone: This sample includes further DNA sequences coding for the same CDR3. This rearrangement joins TRBV11-2 to TRBJ2-7; TRBD1 agrees at 8 bases. Germline loops: CDR1 SGHAT, CDR2 FQNNGV. Unmatched junction bases numbered 2, after V lost 5 bases and J lost 2 bases. This CDR3 comprises 13 residues. The CDR3: CASSPDRAYEQYF. CDR3 coding DNA: TGTGCCAGCAGCCCGGACAGGGCCTACGAGCAGTACTTC.

This clone was found once. The rearrangement uses TRBV28 and TRBJ2-1; 7 bases are a match to TRBD1. V lost 10 bases and J lost 10; bases outside the gene matches: 13. The CDR3 covers 13 residues. Germline V gene lookup returns CDR1 MDHEN and CDR2 SYDVKM. The CDR3, as DNA: TGTGCCACCCAGGGGGAAGGACACCGGGAGCAGTTCTTC. Encoded protein: CATQGEGHREQFF.

The chain has TRBV2 and TRBJ1-5, with D tentatively TRBD1 (5 bases). Trimming removed 6 bases from V and 5 bases from J, with 8 bases in between. The CDR3 consists of 12 residues. Germline V gives CDR1 SNHLY, CDR2 FYNNEI. The CDR3 region has the DNA TGTGCCAGCAGGGGGCTCGATCAGCCCCAGCATTTT. The encoded protein is CASRGLDQPQHF.

DNA for the CDR3: TGTGCCAGCAGGGCGGGGGACGGGGCCAAAAACATTCAGTACTTC. It codes for CASRAGDGAKNIQYF. The chain is built from TRBV28 and TRBJ2-4, with TRBD2 identical over 7 bases. Germline V gene lookup returns CDR1 MDHEN and CDR2 SYDVKM. The CDR3 has 15 amino acids. The V and J ends lost 6 bases and 1 base, in that order; junction bases with no gene match: 6.

The J gene is TRBJ1-6, the V gene TRBV28, with 10 nucleotides matching TRBD1. V lost 3 bases and J lost 0; bases outside the gene matches: 14. CDR1 and CDR2 from the germline V gene are MDHEN and SYDVKM. This CDR3 contains 21 residues. Here the CDR3 reads CASSFPAGTGDVSSYNSPLHF. CDR3 nucleotides: TGTGCCAGCAGTTTCCCGGCGGGGACAGGGGACGTTAGCTCCTATAATTCACCCCTCCACTTT.

The rearrangement uses TRBV19 and TRBJ2-5; 9 bases agree with TRBD2. V shed 3 bases and J 2 bases; nucleotides not matched to a gene: 7. The CDR3 is made up of 16 amino acids. Germline V gives CDR1 LNHDA, CDR2 SQIVND (reference sequence). CDR3 amino acids: CASSIEREDRQETQYF. The CDR3, as DNA: TGTGCCAGTAGTATTGAGCGGGAGGACCGTCAAGAGACCCAGTACTTC.

This clone was seen just once. This chain joins TRBV4-2 and TRBJ2-1, with a weak D call TRBD2 (5 bases). The CDR3 is made up of 15 amino acids. Between the trimmed V and J ends, which lost 1 base and 4 bases, there was a span of 11 bases. CDR1 is LGHNA and CDR2 is YNFKEQ in the germline V gene. The CDR3 region is CASSQVTRRYNEQFF. Written as DNA, the CDR3 is TGTGCCAGCAGCCAAGTAACTAGGAGGTACAATGAGCAGTTCTTC.

The chain employs TRBV9 and TRBJ2-4; 12 bases agree with TRBD2. Trimming at V came to 0 bases and at J to 6 bases, leaving 4 bases not matched to a gene. Germline V gene sequence: CDR1 SGDLS, CDR2 YYNGEE. This CDR3 has 16 residues. CDR3 protein: CASSVAASGGANIQYF. The CDR3 DNA sequence: TGTGCCAGCAGCGTAGCGGCTAGCGGGGGGGCAAACATTCAGTACTTC.

This clone was recorded only once. This chain connects TRBV14 to TRBJ1-1; possible D gene TRBD1, 6 bases. The CDR3 consists of 16 residues. Looked up from germline, CDR1 is SGHDN and CDR2 is FVKESK. The germline V and J ends were trimmed by 2 bases and 0 bases, with 13 bases remaining between them. The CDR3 sequence is CASSQRGHLLNTEAFF. The CDR3 DNA sequence: TGTGCCAGCAGCCAAAGGGGACATCTCCTGAACACTGAAGCTTTCTTT.

The CDR3 DNA is TGCGCCAGCAGTCCGGAGAGCAGACTCAATCAGCCCCAGCATTTT. Its protein is CASSPESRLNQPQHF. This chain connects TRBV5-1 to TRBJ1-5; unclear D gene. The CDR3 has 15 amino acids. The germline V gene has CDR1 SGHRS and CDR2 YFSETQ. V was shortened by 5 bases and J by 3 bases, with 15 bases between the two germline ends.

The gene calls are TRBV11-2 and TRBJ2-1; maybe TRBD2 (5 bases). Per germline, CDR1 SGHAT and CDR2 FQNNGV. V dropped 5 bases and J dropped 0 bases, with 14 bases sitting between them. This CDR3 is built from 16 residues. The CDR3 nucleotides are TGTGCCAGCAGCAGAGCGAGCGGCAGCTCCTACAATGAGCAGTTCTTC. It codes for CASSRASGSSYNEQFF.

The CDR3 DNA is TGTGCCAGCAGCCTGACAGGTGGCTTGTTGGACACCGGGGAGCTGTTTTTT. Amino acids: CASSLTGGLLDTGELFF. This chain joins TRBV5-6 and TRBJ2-2; perhaps TRBD1 as D (6 bases). V lost 4 bases and J lost 3, with 19 bases in between. The germline V gene has CDR1 SGHDT and CDR2 YYEEEE. The CDR3 contains 17 residues.

The sample holds a few counts of this clone. Other DNA sequences in this sample translate to the same CDR3. V is TRBV9 and J is TRBJ1-3; D gene unclear. This CDR3 region has 12 residues. With 4 bases removed from V and 4 bases from J, the gap between germline ends came to 6 bases. Per the germline V gene, CDR1 is SGDLS and CDR2 is YYNGEE. CDR3 sequence reads: CASSPRGNTIYF. The CDR3 DNA sequence: TGTGCCAGCAGCCCGAGGGGAAACACCATATATTTT.

The chain recombines TRBV15 with TRBJ2-3; possibly TRBD2 for D (6 bases). Germline V gene sequence: CDR1 LNHNV, CDR2 YYDKDF (reference sequence). The CDR3 sequence is 16 residues long. Trimming shortened V by 0 bases and J by 3 bases, and 13 bases separated the two germline ends. The CDR3 coding sequence is TGTGCCACCAGCAGAGATCGGCCGGGAGCAACAGATACGCAGTATTTT. It is translated as CATSRDRPGATDTQYF.

The chain recombines TRBV11-1 with TRBJ2-1; D is perhaps TRBD2 (6 bases). Trimming removed 5 bases from V and 9 bases from J, with 14 bases in between. This CDR3 has 13 amino acids. Germline assignment: CDR1 SGHAT and CDR2 FQDESV (reference sequence). CDR3 sequence: CASSRRLVSEQFF. The CDR3 DNA is TGTGCCAGCAGCCGTCGACTAGTCTCTGAGCAGTTCTTC.

The CDR3 is CASSIDPRTEAFF. The CDR3 DNA reads as TGTGCCAGTAGTATAGATCCCAGGACTGAAGCTTTCTTT. The V gene is TRBV19, the J gene TRBJ1-1; the D is unclear. Deletions cut 0 bases from V and 5 bases from J, with 7 bases between. The CDR3 covers 13 residues. Germline V gene data show CDR1 as LNHDA and CDR2 as SQIVND (reference sequence).

This chain connects TRBV2 to TRBJ1-2; 7 bases agree with TRBD1. J gave up 2 bases and V 6 bases, and 9 bases lay outside the gene matches. The CDR3 contains 15 residues. Germline V gives CDR1 SNHLY, CDR2 FYNNEI. The CDR3 is CASRPRTGSNYGYTF. CDR3 coding DNA: TGTGCCAGCAGACCTAGGACAGGTAGCAACTATGGCTACACCTTC.

The V gene is TRBV5-1, the J gene TRBJ1-6; D may be TRBD1 (5 bases). Trimming pared 2 bases from V and 0 bases from J, leaving 12 bases between. Germline lookup yields CDR1 SGHRS and CDR2 YFSETQ. CDR3 length equals 17 residues. CDR3 coding DNA: TGCGCCAGCAGCTTAGACAGTTTGAGCTCCTATAATTCACCCCTCCACTTT. It encodes CASSLDSLSSYNSPLHF.

The chain joins TRBV23-1 to TRBJ1-3; D not certain. TRBV23-1 qualifies as an ORF whose function is uncertain. Trimming took off 0 bases at V and 2 bases at J, with 11 bases between the two ends. The CDR3 contains 16 residues. The CDR3, as DNA: TGCGCCAGCAGTCAATCGATGAGGATTCCTGGAAACACCATATATTTT. It is translated as CASSQSMRIPGNTIYF.

The chain joins TRBV6-2 or TRBV6-3 to TRBJ1-5, with D perhaps matching TRBD1 (6 bases). This CDR3 spans 16 amino acids. Trimming removed 7 bases from V and 4 bases from J, with 20 bases in between. From germline, CDR1 is MNHEY and CDR2 SVGEGT. The CDR3 loop reads CASNPAGQGLNQPQHF. CDR3 DNA sequence: TGTGCCAGCAACCCTGCGGGTCAGGGGCTAAATCAGCCCCAGCATTTT.

This chain joins TRBV6-5 and TRBJ1-2, with TRBD1 identical over 7 bases. CDR3 length equals 13 residues. V dropped 7 bases and J dropped 8; count of bases not matched to a gene: 10. Germline CDR1 is MNHEY and CDR2 is SVGAGI. The CDR3 DNA reads TGTGCCAGCACCAACCGGCAAGGGGGCGGCTACACCTTC. Amino acids: CASTNRQGGGYTF.